This T cell receptor beta chain was obtained from a study of siplizumab effects on memory and regulatory T cells. The data were produced by immunoSEQ multiplex PCR, yet TCRdb's version contains in-frame clones alone and is incomplete. The table shows around 100,000 clones, with about 93% occurring only once. Comment on this clone: Its antigen is still unknown.

The study's findings and limits: Alloreactive sequences tracing back to unstimulated CD4+ memory cells fell significantly with siplizumab. Naive T cells looked more diverse than memory cells and looked like major alloresponse contributors.

The CDR3 has 13 residues. Per the germline V gene, CDR1 is KGHSH and CDR2 is LQKENI. V shed 5 bases and J shed 6 bases, with 13 bases lying between them. The clonotype comes from a human donor in good health. Sequences were obtained from CD4+ T cells sorted from blood. The chain recombines TRBV18 with TRBJ1-2; no clear D. Here the CDR3 reads CASSVNYGDGYTF. In nucleotides, the CDR3 is TGTGCCAGCTCAGTTAACTACGGGGATGGCTACACCTTC.